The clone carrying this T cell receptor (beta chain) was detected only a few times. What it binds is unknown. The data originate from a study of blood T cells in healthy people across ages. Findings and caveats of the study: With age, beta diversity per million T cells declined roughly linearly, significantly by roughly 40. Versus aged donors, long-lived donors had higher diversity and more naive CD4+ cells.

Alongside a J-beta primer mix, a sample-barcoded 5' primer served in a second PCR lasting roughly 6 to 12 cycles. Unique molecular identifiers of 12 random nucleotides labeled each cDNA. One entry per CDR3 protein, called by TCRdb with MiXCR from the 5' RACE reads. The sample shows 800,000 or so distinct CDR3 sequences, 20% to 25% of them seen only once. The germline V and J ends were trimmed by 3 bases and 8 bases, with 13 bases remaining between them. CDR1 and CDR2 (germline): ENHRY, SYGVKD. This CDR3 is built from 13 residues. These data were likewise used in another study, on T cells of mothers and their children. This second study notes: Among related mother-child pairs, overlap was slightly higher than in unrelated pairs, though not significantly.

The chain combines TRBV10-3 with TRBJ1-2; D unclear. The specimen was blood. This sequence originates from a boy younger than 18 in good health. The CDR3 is CAISEGPYYGYTF. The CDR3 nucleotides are TGTGCCATCAGTGAAGGCCCTTATTACGGCTACACCTTC.